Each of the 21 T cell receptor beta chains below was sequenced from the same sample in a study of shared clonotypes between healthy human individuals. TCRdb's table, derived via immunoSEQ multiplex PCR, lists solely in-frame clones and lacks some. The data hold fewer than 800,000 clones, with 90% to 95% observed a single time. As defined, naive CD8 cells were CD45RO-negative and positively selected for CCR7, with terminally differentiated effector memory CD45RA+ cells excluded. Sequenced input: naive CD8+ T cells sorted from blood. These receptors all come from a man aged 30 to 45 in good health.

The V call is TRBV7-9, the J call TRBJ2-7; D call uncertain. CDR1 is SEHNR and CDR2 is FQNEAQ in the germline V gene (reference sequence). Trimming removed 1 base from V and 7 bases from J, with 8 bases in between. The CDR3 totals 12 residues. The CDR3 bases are TGTGCCAGCAGCTTAGGGCGCCCAGAGCAGTACTTC. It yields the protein CASSLGRPEQYF.

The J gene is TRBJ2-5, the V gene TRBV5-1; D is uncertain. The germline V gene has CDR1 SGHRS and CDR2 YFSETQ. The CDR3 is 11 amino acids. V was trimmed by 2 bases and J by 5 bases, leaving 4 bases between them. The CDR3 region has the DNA TGCGCCAGCAGCTTCGTGGAGACCCAGTACTTC. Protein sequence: CASSFVETQYF.

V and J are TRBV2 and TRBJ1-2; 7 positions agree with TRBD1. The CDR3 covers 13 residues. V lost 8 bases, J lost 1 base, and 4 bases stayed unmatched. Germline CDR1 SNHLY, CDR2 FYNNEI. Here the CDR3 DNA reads TGTGCCAGCTGGGACAGAGATAACTATGGCTACACCTTC. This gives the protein CASWDRDNYGYTF.

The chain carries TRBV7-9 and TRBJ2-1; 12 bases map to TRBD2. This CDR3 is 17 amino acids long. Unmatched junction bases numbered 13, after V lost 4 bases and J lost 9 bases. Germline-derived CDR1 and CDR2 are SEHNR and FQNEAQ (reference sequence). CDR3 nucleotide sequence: TGTGCCAGCAGCTCGATCGAGACTAGCGGGAGTAAAGGTGAGCAGTTCTTC. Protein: CASSSIETSGSKGEQFF.

CDR3 DNA: TGTGCCAGCAGCTCACCCGGGACCGAATCCTACGAGCAGTACTTC. Amino acids: CASSSPGTESYEQYF. The rearrangement joins TRBV7-9 to TRBJ2-7; D possibly matches TRBD1 or TRBD2 (5 bases each). Between the trimmed V and J ends, which lost 4 bases and 1 base, there was a span of 14 bases. Germline values: CDR1 SEHNR, CDR2 FQNEAQ (reference sequence). The CDR3 length is 15 residues. Together with reference TRBV7-9 and TRBJ2-7, the CDR3 gives the full variable domain: DTGVSQNPRHKITKRGQNVTFRCDPISEHNRLYWYRQTLGQGPEFLTYFQNEAQLEKSRLLSDRFSAERPKGSFSTLEIQRTEQGDSAMYLCASSSPGTESYEQYFGPGTRLTVT.

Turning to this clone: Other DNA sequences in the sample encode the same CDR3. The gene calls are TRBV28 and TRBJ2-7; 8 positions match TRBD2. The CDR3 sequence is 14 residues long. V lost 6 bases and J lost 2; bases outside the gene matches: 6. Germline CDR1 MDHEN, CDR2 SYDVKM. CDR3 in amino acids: CASSPSGGPYEQYF. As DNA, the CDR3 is TGTGCCAGCAGCCCCAGCGGGGGACCCTACGAGCAGTACTTC.

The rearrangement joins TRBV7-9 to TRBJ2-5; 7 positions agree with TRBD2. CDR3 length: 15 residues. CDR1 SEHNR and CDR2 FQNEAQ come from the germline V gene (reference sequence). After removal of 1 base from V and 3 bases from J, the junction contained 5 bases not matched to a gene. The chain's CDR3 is CASSLVVTSEETQYF. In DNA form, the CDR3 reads TGTGCCAGCAGCTTAGTAGTAACTAGCGAAGAGACCCAGTACTTC.

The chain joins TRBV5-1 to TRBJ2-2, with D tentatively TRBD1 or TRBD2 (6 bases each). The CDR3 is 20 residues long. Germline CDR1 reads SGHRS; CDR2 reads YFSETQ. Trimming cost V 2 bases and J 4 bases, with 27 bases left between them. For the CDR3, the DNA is TGCGCCAGCAGCTTTGGGGGGCCTTCGGTCCTCAACCTTCTCACCGGGGAGCTGTTTTTT. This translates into CASSFGGPSVLNLLTGELFF.

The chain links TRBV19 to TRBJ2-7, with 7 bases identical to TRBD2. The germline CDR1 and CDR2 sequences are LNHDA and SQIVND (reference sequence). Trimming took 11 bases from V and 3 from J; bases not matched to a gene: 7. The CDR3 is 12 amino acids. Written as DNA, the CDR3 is TGTGCCGCGGCTAGCGGACTCTACGAGCAGTACTTC. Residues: CAAASGLYEQYF.

CDR3 protein: CASSKEGTVFSYEQYF. The DNA for the CDR3 is TGTGCCAGCAGCAAAGAAGGGACAGTTTTCTCCTACGAGCAGTACTTC. The chain carries TRBV11-2 and TRBJ2-7, with 7 bases identical to TRBD1. The CDR3 consists of 16 residues. The germline gives CDR1 SGHAT, CDR2 FQNNGV. The V gene end was trimmed by 5 bases and the J gene end by 0 bases; junction bases not matched to a gene: 10.

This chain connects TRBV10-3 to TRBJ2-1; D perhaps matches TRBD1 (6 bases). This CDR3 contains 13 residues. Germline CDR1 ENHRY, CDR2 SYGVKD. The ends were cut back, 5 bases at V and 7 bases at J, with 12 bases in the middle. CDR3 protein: CAISPGQPNEQFF. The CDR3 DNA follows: TGTGCCATCAGTCCGGGACAACCAAATGAGCAGTTCTTC.

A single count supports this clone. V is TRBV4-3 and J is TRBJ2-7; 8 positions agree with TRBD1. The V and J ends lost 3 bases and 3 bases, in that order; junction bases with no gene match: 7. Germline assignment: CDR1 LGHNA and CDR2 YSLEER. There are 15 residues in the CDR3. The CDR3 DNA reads TGCGCCAGCAGCCACGCAAGACAGGGGTTCTACGAGCAGTACTTC. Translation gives CASSHARQGFYEQYF.

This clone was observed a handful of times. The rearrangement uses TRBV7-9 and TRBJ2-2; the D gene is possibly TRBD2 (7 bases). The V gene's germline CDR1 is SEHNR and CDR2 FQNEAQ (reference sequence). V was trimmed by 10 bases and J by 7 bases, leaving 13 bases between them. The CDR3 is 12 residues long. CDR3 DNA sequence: TGTGCCACCGCGGGGGCTAGCGGGGAGCTGTTTTTT. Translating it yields CATAGASGELFF.

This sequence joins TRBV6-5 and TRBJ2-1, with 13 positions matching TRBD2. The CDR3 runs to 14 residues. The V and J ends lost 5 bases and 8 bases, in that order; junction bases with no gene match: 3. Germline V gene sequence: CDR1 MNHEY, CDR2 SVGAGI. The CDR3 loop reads CASSQTSGRHEQFF. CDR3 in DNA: TGTGCCAGCAGTCAGACTAGCGGGAGGCATGAGCAGTTCTTC.

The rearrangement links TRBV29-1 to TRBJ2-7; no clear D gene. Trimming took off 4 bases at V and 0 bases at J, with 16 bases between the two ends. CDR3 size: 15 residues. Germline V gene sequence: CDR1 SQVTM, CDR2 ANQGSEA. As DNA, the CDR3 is TGCAGCGTTGTACTCCTGGGAAGCAACTCCTACGAGCAGTACTTC. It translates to CSVVLLGSNSYEQYF.

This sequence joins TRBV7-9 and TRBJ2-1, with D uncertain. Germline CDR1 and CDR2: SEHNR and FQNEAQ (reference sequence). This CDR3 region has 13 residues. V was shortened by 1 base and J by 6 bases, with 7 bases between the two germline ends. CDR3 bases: TGTGCCAGCAGCTTAGGGTGGGTCAATGAGCAGTTCTTC. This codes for CASSLGWVNEQFF. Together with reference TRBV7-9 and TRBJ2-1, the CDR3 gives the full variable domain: DTGVSQNPRHKITKRGQNVTFRCDPISEHNRLYWYRQTLGQGPEFLTYFQNEAQLEKSRLLSDRFSAERPKGSFSTLEIQRTEQGDSAMYLCASSLGWVNEQFFGPGTRLTVL.

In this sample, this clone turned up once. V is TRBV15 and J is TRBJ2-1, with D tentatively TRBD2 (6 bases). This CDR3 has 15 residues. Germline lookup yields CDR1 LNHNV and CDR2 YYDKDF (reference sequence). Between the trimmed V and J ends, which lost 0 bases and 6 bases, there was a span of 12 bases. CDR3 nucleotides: TGTGCCACCAGCAGAGATCTCGGGGGAGCCAATGAGCAGTTCTTC. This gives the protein CATSRDLGGANEQFF.

The CDR3 spells CASSFFAGGNYGYTF. CDR3 nucleotides: TGTGCCAGCAGTTTCTTCGCAGGAGGTAACTATGGCTACACCTTC. J is TRBJ1-2 and V is TRBV27; no definite D call. The germline V and J ends were trimmed by 3 bases and 1 base, with 12 bases remaining between them. There are 15 residues in the CDR3. Germline-derived CDR1 and CDR2 are MNHEY and SMNVEV (reference sequence).

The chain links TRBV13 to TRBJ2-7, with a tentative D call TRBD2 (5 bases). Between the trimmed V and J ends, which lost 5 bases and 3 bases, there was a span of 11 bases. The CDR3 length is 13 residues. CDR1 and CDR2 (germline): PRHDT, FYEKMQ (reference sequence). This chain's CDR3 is CASSPGDLYEQYF. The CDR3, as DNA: TGTGCCAGCAGCCCCGGGGATCTCTACGAGCAGTACTTC.

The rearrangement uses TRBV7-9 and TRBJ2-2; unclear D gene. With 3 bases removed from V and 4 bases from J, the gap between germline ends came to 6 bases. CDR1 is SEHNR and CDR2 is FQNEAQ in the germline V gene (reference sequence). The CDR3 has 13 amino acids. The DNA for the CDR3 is TGTGCCAGCAGCTTGTTCGGCACCGGGGAGCTGTTTTTT. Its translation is CASSLFGTGELFF.

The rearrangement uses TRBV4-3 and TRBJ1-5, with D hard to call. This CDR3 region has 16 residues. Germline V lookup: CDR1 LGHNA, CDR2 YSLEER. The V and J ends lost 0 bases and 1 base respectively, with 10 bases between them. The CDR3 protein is CASSQEGPRSNQPQHF. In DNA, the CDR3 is TGCGCCAGCAGCCAAGAAGGTCCCAGAAGCAATCAGCCCCAGCATTTT.